This T cell receptor (beta chain) was obtained from a study of cytomegalovirus exposure and HLA in healthy donors. Germline lookup yields CDR1 SGHTA and CDR2 FQGTGA. With 2 bases clipped from V and 9 bases from J, the junction kept 3 bases outside the gene matches. There are 13 residues in the CDR3. Vbeta (60) and Jbeta (13) primers were used in the PCR. The repertoire was sequenced with immunoSEQ multiplex PCR; TCRdb's copy has only in-frame clones and lacks some. The table includes 100,000 to 150,000 clones, about 79% detected once. The receptor was isolated from a woman between 45 and 65 years old in good health and CMV-seronegative. The chain links TRBV7-3 to TRBJ2-1, with 8 bases fitting TRBD2. The sequencing sample was made of PBMCs. CDR3 DNA sequence: TGTGCCAGCAGCTTACCGGGACTAGGTGAGCAGTTCTTC. Its translation: CASSLPGLGEQFF.